A single sample is the source of the 6 T cell receptor beta chains below, sequenced in a study of vaccination effects on CD4 cells after COVID-19 (dated by TCRdb to about 2022). The library was built by means of the immunoSEQ multiplex PCR assay. This immuneACCESS table, as held by TCRdb, lists in-frame sequences with V and J called but not all clones. Of the missing ones, under half trace to an unresolved V gene in checked studies; the others have no known cause. The sample profile shows roughly 61,000 clones; roughly 76% of them were found once. Together, the top ten hold about 2.5% of the sample. Their antigens remain unidentified. In the ViraFEST assay, PBMC were stimulated with viral peptide pools, and TCR sequencing was then used to find antigen-specific CD4+ T cell clonotypes based on their expansion. After around ten days of culture, CD4+ T cells were isolated with the EasySep CD4+ T cell isolation kit.

The sample consisted of CD4+ T cells from PBMCs cultured with HCoV-229E spike peptides, taken before COVID-19 vaccination. The sample's cell subset or site label, decoded: HCoV-229E spike overlapping peptide pool stimulation. These receptors came from a human donor who received a COVID-19 vaccine.

This clone was observed a handful of times. The rearrangement links TRBV11-1 to TRBJ2-1; TRBD2 might be the D (5 bases). Germline V CDR1 and CDR2: SGHAT, FQDESV (reference sequence). This CDR3 contains 13 residues. Trimming removed 1 base at V and 4 bases at J, with 5 bases between. In nucleotides, the CDR3 is TGTGCCAGCAGCTTAGAGCGGTACAATGAGCAGTTCTTC. Translating it yields CASSLERYNEQFF.

The chain joins TRBV5-6 to TRBJ1-2; TRBD1 might be the D (5 bases). V was pared by 0 bases and J by 3 bases, with 12 bases between. Germline CDR1 reads SGHDT; CDR2 reads YYEEEE. CDR3 size: 15 residues. The CDR3 DNA sequence: TGTGCCAGCAGCTTGGGACAGTCAGCTTACTATGGCTACACCTTC. This translates into CASSLGQSAYYGYTF.

This chain uses TRBV7-2 with TRBJ2-2; the D gene is possibly TRBD1 (6 bases). The CDR3 extends over 15 amino acids. Trimming pared 5 bases from V and 5 bases from J, leaving 15 bases between. The germline gives CDR1 SGHTA, CDR2 FQGNSA. The CDR3 bases are TGTGCCAGCAGCCCTCGGACAGTCGAGACCGGGGAGCTGTTTTTT. Its protein product is CASSPRTVETGELFF. The full variable domain, completed using reference TRBV7-2 and TRBJ2-2, is GAGVSQSPSNKVTEKGKDVELRCDPISGHTALYWYRQSLGQGLEFLIYFQGNSAPDKSGLPSDRFSAERTGGSVSTLTIQRTQQEDSAVYLCASSPRTVETGELFFGEGSRLTVL.

This chain links TRBV30 with TRBJ2-3; TRBD2 might be the D (7 bases). V lost 0 bases and J 6 bases, leaving 13 bases between the germline ends. This CDR3 spans 14 amino acids. CDR1 is GTSNPN and CDR2 is SVGIG in the germline V gene (reference sequence). The CDR3: CAWSVNAGADTQYF. The CDR3 DNA reads TGTGCCTGGAGTGTAAATGCGGGGGCGGATACGCAGTATTTT.

This sequence joins TRBV7-9 and TRBJ2-3, with no clear D. V lost 6 bases and J 4 bases, leaving 11 bases between the germline ends. The CDR3 spans 13 residues. The germline gives CDR1 SEHNR, CDR2 FQNEAQ (reference sequence). CDR3 sequence reads: CASSRSTPDTQYF. The CDR3 DNA reads as TGTGCCAGCAGTCGATCAACTCCAGATACGCAGTATTTT.

The J gene is TRBJ1-1, the V gene TRBV7-3, with D perhaps matching TRBD1 (5 bases). The CDR3 is 15 amino acids. V was clipped by 3 bases and J by 4 bases, with 15 bases between them. Germline V gene sequence: CDR1 SGHTA, CDR2 FQGTGA. CDR3 amino acids: CASSLSGTLGTEAFF. CDR3 bases: TGTGCCAGCAGCTTGTCCGGGACCCTGGGCACTGAAGCTTTCTTT.